This T cell receptor (beta chain) was captured in a study of blood T cell repertoires in COVID-19. On the study more broadly: The samples span acute and convalescent COVID-19 from the United States, Italy and Spain. PBMCs, B-cell-depleted T cells, or T cells were the source of the cDNA or gDNA that made up the material.

J lost 4 bases, V lost 5 bases, and 14 bases had no gene match. The CDR3 is 17 residues long. CDR1 LNHNV and CDR2 YYDKDF come from the germline V gene (reference sequence). Source study methods: It was from reference gene primer amplification that nucleated cell counts were estimated. Here immunoSEQ multiplex PCR was the method, and the copy in TCRdb shows in-frame clones only, minus some. The V and J calls and clone size come from that table; D and trimming were worked out from the DNA. The data contain more than 95,000 clones, around 84% of them singletons. Sequencing was carried out using peripheral blood. The receptor was isolated from a human donor in a cohort sampled during active COVID-19. V and J are TRBV15 and TRBJ2-5, with 9 positions matching TRBD1. CDR3 DNA: TGTGCCACCAGCTCAGAGTTCGGACAGGGGTCGGGAGAGACCCAGTACTTC. Its protein is CATSSEFGQGSGETQYF. The whole variable domain, remainder taken from reference TRBV15 and TRBJ2-5, is DAMVIQNPRYQVTQFGKPVTLSCSQTLNHNVMYWYQQKSSQAPKLLFHYYDKDFNNEADTPDNFQSRRPNTSFCFLDIRSPGLGDTAMYLCATSSEFGQGSGETQYFGPGTRLLVL.